The source of this T cell receptor beta chain is a study of post-analysis software for immune sequencing data. The study's findings and limits: Elevated frequency relative to controls characterized 4 or 5 TRBV segments in patients, TRBV5-6, TRBV5-1 and TRBV20-1 among them.

In this sample, this clonotype turned up many times. Its antigen is as yet unknown. This CDR3 has 16 residues. The V segment lost 5 bases and the J segment 2 bases; nucleotides outside the gene matches: 4. Germline CDR1 and CDR2: SGHVS and FNYEAQ. Unique molecular identifiers featured in each of the TCR beta cDNA libraries. From the PCR reads, TCRdb called clonotypes with MiXCR, one entry per CDR3 protein. The repertoire holds roughly 600,000 distinct CDR3 sequences, with about 44% as singletons. This receptor was taken from a girl under 18 with multiple sclerosis. The sequenced sample consisted of blood. V is TRBV7-6 and J is TRBJ2-1, with 12 bases that match TRBD2. In DNA form, the CDR3 reads TGTGCCAGCAGCCCCCGGACTAGCGGGGCCTACAATGAGCAGTTCTTC. Translated, it gives CASSPRTSGAYNEQFF.